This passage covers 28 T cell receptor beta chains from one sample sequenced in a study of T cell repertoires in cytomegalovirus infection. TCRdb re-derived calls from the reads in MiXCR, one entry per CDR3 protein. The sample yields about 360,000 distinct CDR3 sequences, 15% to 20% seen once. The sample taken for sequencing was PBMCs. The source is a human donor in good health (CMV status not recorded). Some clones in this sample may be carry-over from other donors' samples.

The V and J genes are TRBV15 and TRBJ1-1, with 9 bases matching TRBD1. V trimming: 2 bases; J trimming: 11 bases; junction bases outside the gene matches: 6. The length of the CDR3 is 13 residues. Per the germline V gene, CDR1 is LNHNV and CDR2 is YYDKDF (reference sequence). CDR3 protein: CATSRSGTGNAFF. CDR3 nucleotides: TGTGCCACCAGCAGATCCGGGACAGGGAATGCTTTCTTT.

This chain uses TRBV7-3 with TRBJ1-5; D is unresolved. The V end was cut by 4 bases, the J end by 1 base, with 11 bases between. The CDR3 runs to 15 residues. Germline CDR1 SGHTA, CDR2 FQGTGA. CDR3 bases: TGTGCCAGCAGCTCCCAGGTGGGGAGCAATCAGCCCCAGCATTTT. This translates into CASSSQVGSNQPQHF. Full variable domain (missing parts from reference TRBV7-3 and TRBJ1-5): GAGVSQTPSNKVTEKGKYVELRCDPISGHTALYWYRQSLGQGPEFLIYFQGTGAADDSGLPNDRFFAVRPEGSVSTLKIQRTERGDSAVYLCASSSQVGSNQPQHFGDGTRLSIL.

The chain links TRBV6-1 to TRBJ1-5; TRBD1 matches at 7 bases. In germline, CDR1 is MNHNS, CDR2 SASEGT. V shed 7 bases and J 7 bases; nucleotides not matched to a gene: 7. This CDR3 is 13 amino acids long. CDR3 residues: CASTFGTAQPQHF. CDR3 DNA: TGTGCCAGCACCTTTGGGACAGCGCAGCCCCAGCATTTT.

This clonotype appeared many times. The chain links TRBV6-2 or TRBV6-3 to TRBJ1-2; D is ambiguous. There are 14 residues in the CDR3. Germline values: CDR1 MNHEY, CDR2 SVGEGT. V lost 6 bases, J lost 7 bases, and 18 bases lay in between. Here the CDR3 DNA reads TGTGCCAGCAGCCGGACGAGGTTTGCAGGTGGCTACACCTTC. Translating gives CASSRTRFAGGYTF.

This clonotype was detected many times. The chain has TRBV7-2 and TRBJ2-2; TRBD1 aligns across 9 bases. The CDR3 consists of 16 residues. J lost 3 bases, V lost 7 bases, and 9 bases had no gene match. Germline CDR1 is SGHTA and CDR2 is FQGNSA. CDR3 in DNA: TGTGCCAGCACCCTTGGACAGGGGATGGACACCGGGGAGCTGTTTTTT. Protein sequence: CASTLGQGMDTGELFF.

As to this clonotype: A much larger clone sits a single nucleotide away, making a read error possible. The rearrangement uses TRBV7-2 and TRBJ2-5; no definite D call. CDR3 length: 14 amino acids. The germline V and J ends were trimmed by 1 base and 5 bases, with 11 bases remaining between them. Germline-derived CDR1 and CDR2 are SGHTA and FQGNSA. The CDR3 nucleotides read TGTGCCAGCAGCTTAGGTTTCGGTACGGAGACCCAGTACTTC. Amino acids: CASSLGFGTETQYF.

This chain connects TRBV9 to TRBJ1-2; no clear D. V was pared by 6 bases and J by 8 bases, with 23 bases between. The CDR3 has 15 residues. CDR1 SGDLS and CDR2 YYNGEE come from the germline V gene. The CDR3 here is CASTPLLTETDGYTF. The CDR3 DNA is TGTGCCAGCACCCCCCTTCTCACCGAAACAGACGGCTACACCTTC. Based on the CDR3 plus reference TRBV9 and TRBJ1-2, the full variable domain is DSGVTQTPKHLITATGQRVTLRCSPRSGDLSVYWYQQSLDQGLQFLIQYYNGEERAKGNILERFSAQQFPDLHSELNLSSLELGDSALYFCASTPLLTETDGYTFGSGTRLTVV.

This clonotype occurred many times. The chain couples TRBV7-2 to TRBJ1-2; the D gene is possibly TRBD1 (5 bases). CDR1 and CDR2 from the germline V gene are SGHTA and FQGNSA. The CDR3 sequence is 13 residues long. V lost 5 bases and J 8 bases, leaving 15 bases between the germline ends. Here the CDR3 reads CASSPGGGTGYTF. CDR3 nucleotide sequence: TGTGCCAGCAGCCCGGGGGGAGGGACCGGCTACACCTTC.

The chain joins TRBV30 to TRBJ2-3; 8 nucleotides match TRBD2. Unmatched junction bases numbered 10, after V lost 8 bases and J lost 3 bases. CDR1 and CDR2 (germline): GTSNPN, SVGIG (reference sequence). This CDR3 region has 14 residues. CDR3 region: CAREPGGETDTQYF. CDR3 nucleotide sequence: TGTGCCCGCGAGCCGGGGGGGGAGACAGATACGCAGTATTTT. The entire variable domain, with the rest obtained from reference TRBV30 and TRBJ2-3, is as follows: SQTIHQWPATLVQPVGSPLSLECTVEGTSNPNLYWYRQAAGRGLQLLFYSVGIGQISSEVPQNLSASRPQDRQFILSSKKLLLSDSGFYLCAREPGGETDTQYFGPGTRLTVL.

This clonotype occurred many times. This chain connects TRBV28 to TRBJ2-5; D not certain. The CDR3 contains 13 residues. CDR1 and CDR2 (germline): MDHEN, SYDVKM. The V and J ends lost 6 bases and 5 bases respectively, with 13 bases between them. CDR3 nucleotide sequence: TGTGCCAGCAGCCCTGGGCTGCGGGAGACCCAGTACTTC. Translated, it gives CASSPGLRETQYF.

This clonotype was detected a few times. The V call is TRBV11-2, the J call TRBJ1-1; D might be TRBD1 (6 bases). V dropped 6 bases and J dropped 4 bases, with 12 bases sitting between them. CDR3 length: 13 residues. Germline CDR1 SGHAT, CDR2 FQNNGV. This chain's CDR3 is CASRKVGATEAFF. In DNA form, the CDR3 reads TGTGCCAGCAGGAAGGTGGGGGCCACTGAAGCTTTCTTT.

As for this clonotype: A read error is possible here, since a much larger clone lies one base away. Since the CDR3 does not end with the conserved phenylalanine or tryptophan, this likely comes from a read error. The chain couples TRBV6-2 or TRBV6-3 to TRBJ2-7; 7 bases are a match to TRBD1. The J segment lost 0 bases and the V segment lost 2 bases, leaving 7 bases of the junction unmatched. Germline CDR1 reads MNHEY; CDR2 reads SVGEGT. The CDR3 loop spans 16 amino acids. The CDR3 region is CASSYQGQTLSYEQYL. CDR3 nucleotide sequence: TGTGCCAGCAGTTACCAGGGACAGACCCTCTCCTACGAGCAGTACCTC.

CDR3 sequence reads: CASSRTGGQETQYF. As DNA, the CDR3 is TGTGCCAGCAGTCGGACAGGGGGCCAAGAGACCCAGTACTTC. The chain couples TRBV6-1 to TRBJ2-5, with TRBD1 identical over 10 bases. This CDR3 contains 14 residues. The germline CDR1 and CDR2 sequences are MNHNS and SASEGT. The V and J ends lost 5 bases and 1 base, in that order; junction bases with no gene match: 1.

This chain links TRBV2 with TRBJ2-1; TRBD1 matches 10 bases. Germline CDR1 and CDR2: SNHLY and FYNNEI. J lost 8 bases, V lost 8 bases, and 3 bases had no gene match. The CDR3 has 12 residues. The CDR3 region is CASRDRGDEQFF. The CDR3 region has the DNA TGTGCCAGCCGGGACAGGGGCGATGAGCAGTTCTTC.

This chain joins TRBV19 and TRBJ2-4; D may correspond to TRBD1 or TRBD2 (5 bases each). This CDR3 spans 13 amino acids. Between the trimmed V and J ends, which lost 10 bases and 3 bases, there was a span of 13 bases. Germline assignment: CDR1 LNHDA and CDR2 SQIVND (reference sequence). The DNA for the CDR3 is TGTGCCACCTACGAGGGGCGCAAAAACATTCAGTACTTC. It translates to CATYEGRKNIQYF.

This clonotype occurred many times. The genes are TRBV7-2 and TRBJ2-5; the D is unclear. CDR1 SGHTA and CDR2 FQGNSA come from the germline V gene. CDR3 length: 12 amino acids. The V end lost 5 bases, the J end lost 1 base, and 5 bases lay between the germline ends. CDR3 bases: TGTGCCAGCAGCCGATCCCAAGAGACCCAGTACTTC. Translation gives CASSRSQETQYF.

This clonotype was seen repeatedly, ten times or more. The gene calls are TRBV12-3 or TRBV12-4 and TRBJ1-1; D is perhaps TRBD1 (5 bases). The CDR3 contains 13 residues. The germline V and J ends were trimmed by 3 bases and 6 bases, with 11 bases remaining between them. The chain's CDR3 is CASSFWEGAEAFF. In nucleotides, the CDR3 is TGTGCCAGCAGTTTCTGGGAAGGGGCTGAAGCTTTCTTT.

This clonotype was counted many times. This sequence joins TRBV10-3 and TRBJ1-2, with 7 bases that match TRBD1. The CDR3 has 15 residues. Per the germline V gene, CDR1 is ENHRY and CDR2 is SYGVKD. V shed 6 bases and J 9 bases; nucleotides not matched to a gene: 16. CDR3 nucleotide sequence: TGTGCCATCAGCCAATCACAGGGGCTTCTACTTCGCTACACCTTC. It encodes CAISQSQGLLLRYTF.

The CDR3 bases are TGTGCCAGCAGCAAGGAATCTCGCACTGAAGCTTTCTTT. Its protein is CASSKESRTEAFF. The J gene is TRBJ1-1, the V gene TRBV5-6, with D uncertain. V was trimmed by 4 bases and J by 4 bases, leaving 11 bases between them. The CDR3 extends over 13 amino acids. Germline V gene lookup returns CDR1 SGHDT and CDR2 YYEEEE.

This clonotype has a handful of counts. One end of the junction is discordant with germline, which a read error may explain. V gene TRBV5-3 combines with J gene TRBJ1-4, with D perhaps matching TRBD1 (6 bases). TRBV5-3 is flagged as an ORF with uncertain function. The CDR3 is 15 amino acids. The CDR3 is CASSLGSGADEKLFF. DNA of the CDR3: TGTGCCAGCAGCTTGGGGTCAGGGGCCGATGAAAAACTGTTTTTT.

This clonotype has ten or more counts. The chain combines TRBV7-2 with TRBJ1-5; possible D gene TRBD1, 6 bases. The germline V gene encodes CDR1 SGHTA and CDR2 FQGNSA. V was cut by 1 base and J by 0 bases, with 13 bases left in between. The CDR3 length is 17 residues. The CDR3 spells CASSLGSGAYSNQPQHF. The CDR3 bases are TGTGCCAGCAGCTTAGGCTCAGGGGCCTATAGCAATCAGCCCCAGCATTTT.

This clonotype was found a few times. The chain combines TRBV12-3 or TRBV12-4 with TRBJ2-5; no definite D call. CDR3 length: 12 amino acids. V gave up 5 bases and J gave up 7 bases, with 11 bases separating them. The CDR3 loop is CASSLYPGTQYF. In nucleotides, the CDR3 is TGTGCCAGCAGTCTATACCCGGGGACCCAGTACTTC.

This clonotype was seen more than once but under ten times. The CDR3 region is CASSYGSTVTYEQYF. The CDR3 coding sequence is TGTGCCAGCAGTTACGGGTCAACAGTTACGTACGAGCAGTACTTC. The chain recombines TRBV6-8 with TRBJ2-7; no clear D. The length of the CDR3 is 15 residues. Germline CDR1 is MNHGY and CDR2 is SAAAGT. V shed 2 bases and J shed 4 bases, with 15 bases lying between them.

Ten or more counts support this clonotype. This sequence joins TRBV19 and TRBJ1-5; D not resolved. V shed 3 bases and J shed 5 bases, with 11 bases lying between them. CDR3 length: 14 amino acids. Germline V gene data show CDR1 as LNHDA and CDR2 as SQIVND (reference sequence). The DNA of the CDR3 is TGTGCCAGTAGTATCGGTCAGGCTCATCAGCCCCAGCATTTT. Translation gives CASSIGQAHQPQHF.

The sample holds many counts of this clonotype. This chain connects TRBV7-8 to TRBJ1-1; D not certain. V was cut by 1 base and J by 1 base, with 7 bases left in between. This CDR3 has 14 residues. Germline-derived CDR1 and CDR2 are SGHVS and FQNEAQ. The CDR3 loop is CASSLVQRNTEAFF. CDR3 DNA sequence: TGTGCCAGCAGCTTAGTCCAGAGGAACACTGAAGCTTTCTTT.

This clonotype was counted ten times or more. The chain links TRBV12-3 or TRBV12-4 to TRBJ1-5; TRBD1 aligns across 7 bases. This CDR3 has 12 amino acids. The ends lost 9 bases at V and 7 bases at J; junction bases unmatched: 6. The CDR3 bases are TGTGCCAGTACAGGGGTAGGACAGCCCCAGCATTTT. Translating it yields CASTGVGQPQHF.

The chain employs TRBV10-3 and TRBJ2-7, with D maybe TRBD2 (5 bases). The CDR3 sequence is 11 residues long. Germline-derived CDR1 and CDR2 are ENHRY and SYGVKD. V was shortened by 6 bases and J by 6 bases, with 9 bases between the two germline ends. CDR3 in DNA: TGTGCCATCAGGGGAGTAGGCGAGCAGTACTTC. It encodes CAIRGVGEQYF.

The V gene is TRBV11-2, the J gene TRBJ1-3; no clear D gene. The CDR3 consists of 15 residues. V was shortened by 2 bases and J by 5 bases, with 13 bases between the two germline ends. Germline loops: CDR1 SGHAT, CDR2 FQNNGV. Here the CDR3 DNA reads TGTGCCAGCAGCTTATTTGGAGCCGGGAGAAACACCATATATTTT. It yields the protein CASSLFGAGRNTIYF.